This T cell receptor (beta chain) emerged from a study of T cells in Graves' hyperthyroidism and ophthalmopathy. The sample holds many counts of this clonotype. Amplified regions were TCR beta CDR3 sequences from RNA transcripts. TCR CDR3 underwent first-round RT-PCR with the HTBI primer set. Using its own MiXCR run on the multiplex PCR reads, TCRdb lists one record per CDR3 protein. Of 640,000 or so distinct CDR3 sequences in the sample, roughly 14% were seen once. This CDR3 has 12 residues. Trimming removed 1 base at V and 7 bases at J, with 7 bases between. This sequence originates from a woman aged 40 to 50 with Graves' ophthalmopathy. The V call is TRBV12-3 or TRBV12-4, the J call TRBJ1-1; no definite D call. What was sequenced was blood. CDR3 region: CASSLVRSEAFF. In nucleotides, the CDR3 is TGTGCCAGCAGTTTAGTTAGGAGTGAAGCTTTCTTT.